The source of this TCR beta chain is a study of T cells in Graves' hyperthyroidism and ophthalmopathy. Whole-study results and caveats: The model foresaw ophthalmopathy a median around seven months prior to onset.

Amplification yielded TCR beta CDR3 regions, with RNA transcripts as the source. HTBI primers were the set used in a first-round RT-PCR of the TCR CDR3. TCRdb ran MiXCR on the multiplex PCR reads and lists one entry per CDR3 protein. The table lists approximately 620,000 distinct CDR3 sequences, roughly 14% of them singletons. The patients, who ranged from 18 to 65 in age, presented with newly diagnosed hyperthyroidism lasting under 2 months. Criteria for exclusion of patients were uncontrolled infection, other autoimmune disease, pregnancy or lactation. About 10 ml of fresh peripheral blood supplied the PBMCs. A remark on this clonotype: Its specificity is not known.

Trimming took off 6 bases at V and 1 base at J, with 10 bases between the two ends. Germline V CDR1 and CDR2: MNHEY, SVGEGT. The CDR3 sequence is 13 residues long. What was sequenced was blood. The TCR sequence derives from a woman in her twenties or thirties with Graves' hyperthyroidism that later progressed to Graves' ophthalmopathy. The V call is TRBV6-2 or TRBV6-3, the J call TRBJ2-7; no clear D gene. CDR3 amino acids: CASSLGWSYEQYF. CDR3 sequence (DNA): TGTGCCAGCAGCCTGGGTTGGTCCTACGAGCAGTACTTC.